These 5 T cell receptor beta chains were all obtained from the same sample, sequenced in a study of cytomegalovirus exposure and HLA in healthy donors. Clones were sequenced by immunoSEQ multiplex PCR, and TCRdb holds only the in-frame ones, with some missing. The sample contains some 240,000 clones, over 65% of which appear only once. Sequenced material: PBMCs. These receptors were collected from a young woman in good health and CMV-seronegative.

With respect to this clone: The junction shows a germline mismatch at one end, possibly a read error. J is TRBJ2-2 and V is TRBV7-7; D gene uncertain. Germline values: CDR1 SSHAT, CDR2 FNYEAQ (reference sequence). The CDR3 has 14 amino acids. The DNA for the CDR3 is TGTGCTAGCAGCTTAGCACAACCCACCGGGGAGCTGTTTTTT. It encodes CASSLAQPTGELFF.

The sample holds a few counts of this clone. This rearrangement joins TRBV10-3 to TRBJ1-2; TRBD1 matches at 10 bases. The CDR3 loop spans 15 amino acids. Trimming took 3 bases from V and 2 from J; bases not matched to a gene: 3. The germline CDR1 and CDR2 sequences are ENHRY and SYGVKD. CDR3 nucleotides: TGTGCCATCAGTGACAGACAGGGGGCAAACTATGGCTACACCTTC. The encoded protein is CAISDRQGANYGYTF.

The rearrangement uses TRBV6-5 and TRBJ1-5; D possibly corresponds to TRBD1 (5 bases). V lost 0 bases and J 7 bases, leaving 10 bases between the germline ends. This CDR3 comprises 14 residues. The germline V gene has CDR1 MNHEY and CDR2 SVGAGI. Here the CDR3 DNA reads TGTGCCAGCAGTTACTCGACGGAGGGGCAGCCCCAGCATTTT. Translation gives CASSYSTEGQPQHF.

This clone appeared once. Here the CDR3 DNA reads TGTGCCAGCAGTTTGGCCGGGACCAGCGAGCAGTACTTC. As protein: CASSLAGTSEQYF. The genes are TRBV6-9 and TRBJ2-7, with D perhaps given as TRBD1 or TRBD2 (5 bases each). The CDR3 sequence is 13 residues long. V was pared by 4 bases and J by 6 bases, with 13 bases between. Per germline, CDR1 MNHGY and CDR2 SVAAGI.

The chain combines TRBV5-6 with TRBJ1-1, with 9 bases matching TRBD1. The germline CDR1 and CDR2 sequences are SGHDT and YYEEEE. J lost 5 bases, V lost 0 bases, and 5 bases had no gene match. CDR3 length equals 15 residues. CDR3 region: CASSLGDRGETEAFF. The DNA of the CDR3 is TGTGCCAGCAGCTTGGGAGACAGGGGGGAAACTGAAGCTTTCTTT.